This T cell receptor (beta chain) was sequenced during a study of blood T cell repertoires in COVID-19 (dated by TCRdb to about 2020). About the full investigation: Samples covering the acute and convalescent phases of COVID-19 were provided by collaborators in the United States, Italy and Spain. The prospective study material was composed of cDNA or gDNA derived from T cells, B-cell-depleted T cells, or PBMCs. Subjects who had been exposed to COVID-19, were actively infected with it, or had recovered from it provided the deeply sampled blood TCRbeta repertoires that made up the dataset. The repertoires were released in a freely available public database intended as a resource for research on the immune response to SARS-CoV-2. The samples were drawn from two sources: the first 160 participants of the ongoing ImmuneRACE study, and approximately 1,300 subjects contributed by 6 global collaborators. Sample metadata almost always included a de-identified subject ID, COVID-19 status, age in years and sex. HLA class I and class II types, where available, came from metadata supplied by the sample provider rather than from assay-based typing. Points the paper makes about the study in general: The amount of clinical and demographic metadata varied by source and participant and was provided uncurated.

One collaborating source in Seattle enrolled patients while the patients were actively infected and followed the patients over time throughout the course of disease. Whole blood was collected in K2EDTA tubes by collaborating institutions according to the institutions' own protocols. For TCRbeta analysis, collaborator samples were shipped as frozen whole blood, as isolated PBMCs, or as DNA extracted from either sample type. From the cysteine through the phenylalanine, the CDR3 covers 17 amino acids. The kept DNA is CDR3 alone, 51 bases in frame from the first base. The junction shows trimming of 2 bases on V and 4 bases on J, and the gene matches do not reach 12 bases of it. CDR1 KGHSY and CDR2 FQNENV are derived from the germline V gene. Details on this clone: Its specific antigen is unknown. The input lacks base qualities; no much larger clone sits a single base away.

TCRbeta CDR3 regions were amplified from genomic DNA using the immunoSEQ Assay, a bias-controlled multiplex PCR. The source study handled its data this way. The number of nucleated cells in each sample was estimated by amplification of reference gene primers within the assay. Sequence reads were collapsed and filtered to measure the absolute abundance of every unique TCRbeta CDR3 rearrangement. For each sample, productive Simpson clonality was calculated by taking the square root of Simpson's diversity index across productive rearrangements. TCRdb mirrors the immuneACCESS table, restricted to in-frame sequences. Some clones are absent from its copies; in checked studies, under half trace to an unresolved V gene, and the reason for the others is unknown. That table is the source of V, J and clone size, and D and trimming were worked out from the DNA. This sample holds 300,000 to 450,000 clones; about 90% were observed only once. The top ten hold around 2.8% of the sample.

The receptor's source is a woman in her twenties or thirties with COVID-19, enrolled during active disease. Specimen: peripheral blood. In this chain, TRBV16 is recombined with TRBJ1-1, with 8 middle bases fitting TRBD1. The encoded CDR3 is CASSQRVGQATSTEAFF. The DNA sequence is TGTGCCAGCAGCCAAAGGGTGGGACAGGCAACATCCACTGAAGCTTTCTTT. Supplemented by the reference TRBV16 and TRBJ1-1 proteins around the CDR3, the complete variable domain is GEEVAQTPKHLVRGEGQKAKLYCAPIKGHSYVFWYQQVLKNEFKFLISFQNENVFDETGMPKERFSAKCLPNSPCSLEIQATKLEDSAVYFCASSQRVGQATSTEAFFGQGTRLTVV.